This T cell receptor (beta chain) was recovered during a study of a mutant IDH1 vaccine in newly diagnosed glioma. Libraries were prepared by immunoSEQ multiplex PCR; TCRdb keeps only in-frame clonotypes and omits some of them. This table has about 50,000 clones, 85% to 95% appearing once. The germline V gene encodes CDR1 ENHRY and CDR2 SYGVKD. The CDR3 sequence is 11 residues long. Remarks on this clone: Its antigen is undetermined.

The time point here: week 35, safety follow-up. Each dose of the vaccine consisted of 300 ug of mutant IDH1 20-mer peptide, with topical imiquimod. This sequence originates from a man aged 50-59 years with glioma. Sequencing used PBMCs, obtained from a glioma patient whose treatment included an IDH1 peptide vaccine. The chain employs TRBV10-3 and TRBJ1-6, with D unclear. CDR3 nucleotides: TGTGCGAGGAATCCTCGACCACCCCTCCACTTT. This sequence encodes CARNPRPPLHF.